A selection of T cell receptor beta chains follows, all from one sample in a study of T-cell reconstitution after alpha-beta-depleted transplantation in children. TCRdb fed the PCR reads into MiXCR, producing one record per CDR3 protein. The sample holds roughly 500,000 distinct CDR3 sequences, around 19% seen once. The sample consisted of PBMCs from the stem cell graft donor, taken from the stem cell graft. All receptors derive from a human donor who donated a stem cell graft to a child with acute lymphoblastic leukemia. Each CDR3 is given with its conserved first and last residue. A D gene is named only where the DNA matches it firmly. A row's size may be missing; if present it is once, few, many or a size class.

d_call	v_call	clone_size	j_call	cdr3_nt	cdr3_aa
TRBD2	TRBV12-3/TRBV12-4	.	TRBJ2-1	TGTGCCAGCAGTTTTCGGGGGGGCCCCAGCTTTGCGCAGTTCTTC	CASSFRGGPSFAQFF
TRBD2	TRBV5-1	few	TRBJ2-3	TGCGCCAGCAGCTCGGGACTAGCGGGGCCATCTAGCACAGATACGCAGTATTTT	CASSSGLAGPSSTDTQYF
TRBD1	TRBV12-3/TRBV12-4	few	TRBJ1-2	TGTGCCAGCACAGGACAGGGAAGGAACTATGGCTACACCTTC	CASTGQGRNYGYTF
.	TRBV10-3	few	TRBJ2-7	TGTGCCATCAGTGCCTCCGGGCGAGGAGAACACGAGCAGTACTTC	CAISASGRGEHEQYF
.	TRBV10-3	.	TRBJ2-7	TGTGCCATCAACCCAGGGCTTGGTAACTACGAGCAGTACTTC	CAINPGLGNYEQYF
TRBD2	TRBV27	.	TRBJ2-1	TGTGCCAGCAGTGCCTTCGGGACTAGTCCCTACAATGAGCAGTTCTTC	CASSAFGTSPYNEQFF
TRBD2	TRBV6-4	.	TRBJ2-7	TGTGCCAGCAGTGCCAGGGAGGGCGCCGACGAGCAGTACTTC	CASSAREGADEQYF
.	TRBV29-1	once	TRBJ2-2	TGCAGCGTTGGGACGAGTTCTCCCGGGGAGCTGTTTTTT	CSVGTSSPGELFF
.	TRBV29-1	.	TRBJ1-2	.	CSVEGKPITMATPSVRGLAAGYTF
.	TRBV4-1	few	TRBJ1-5	TGCGCCAGCAGCCAAGGACGGGGGAACAATCAGCCCCAGCATTTT	CASSQGRGNNQPQHF
TRBD2	TRBV18	.	TRBJ2-1	TGTGCCAGCTCACCACCTAGCGGGAAAATTTCCAATGAGCAGTTCTTC	CASSPPSGKISNEQFF
TRBD2	TRBV5-4	few	TRBJ2-5	TGTGCCAGCAGCTTGCGTCGGGCTAGCGGGAAAGACTCGAAGATGTGGACCCAGTACTTC	CASSLRRASGKDSKMWTQYF
.	TRBV12-3/TRBV12-4	.	TRBJ2-7	TGTGCCAGCAGTCCCTTTAAGTCCTACGAGCAGTACTTC	CASSPFKSYEQYF
.	TRBV5-1	.	TRBJ2-1	TGCGCCAGCAGCTTAAGTACGACTCCTTCCTACAATGAGCAGTTCTTC	CASSLSTTPSYNEQFF
.	TRBV27	few	TRBJ1-1	TGTGCCAGCAGTCCTAGAATCGAGGGCATCGAAGCTTTCTTT	CASSPRIEGIEAFF
TRBD1	TRBV7-3	few	TRBJ2-1	TGTGCCAGCAGCCTCACAGGGGAATCCTACAATGAGCAGTTCTTC	CASSLTGESYNEQFF
.	TRBV2	.	TRBJ2-2	TGTGCCAGCAGTGAAGCGCACCTAGCAGACACCGGGGAGCTGTTTTTT	CASSEAHLADTGELFF
.	TRBV4-1	few	TRBJ1-1	TGCGCCTCGAGCCAGGGTGAGAACACTGAAGCTTTCTTT	CASSQGENTEAFF
.	TRBV6-1	few	TRBJ2-7	TGTGCCAGCAGCCTAGTTTGGGCCCCCCAGGAGGCCTACGAGCAGTACTTC	CASSLVWAPQEAYEQYF
.	TRBV7-9	.	TRBJ2-1	TGTGCCAGCAGCTTAGGGGGCTATAGCTCCTACAATGAGCAGTTCTTC	CASSLGGYSSYNEQFF
.	TRBV2	few	TRBJ2-7	TGTGCCAGCACTGCGGAGGACGAGCAGTACTTC	CASTAEDEQYF
TRBD1	TRBV5-5	.	TRBJ1-6	TGTGCCAGCAGCTTATGGACAGGGTGGGGTGATTCACCCCTCCACTTT	CASSLWTGWGDSPLHF
TRBD2	TRBV20-1	.	TRBJ2-2	TGCAGTGCTAGGGGAAGCGGGGATCGGGCCGGGGAGCTGTTTTTT	CSARGSGDRAGELFF
.	TRBV11-2	.	TRBJ1-1	TGTGCCAGCAGCTTAGAACGGACGGAGAACACTGAAGCTTTCTTT	CASSLERTENTEAFF
.	TRBV12-3/TRBV12-4	.	TRBJ2-1	TGTGCCAGCAGCCACCAGTGGTACAATGAGCATTTCTTC	CASSHQWYNEHFF
TRBD1	TRBV5-5	.	TRBJ2-7	TGTGCCAGCAGCTCCCAGGGGGCTTTTTCCTACGAGCAGTACTTC	CASSSQGAFSYEQYF
.	TRBV20-1	few	TRBJ1-2	TGCAGTGCTAAAGAACCAGTGAACTATGGCTACACCTTC	CSAKEPVNYGYTF
.	TRBV7-9	.	TRBJ2-1	TGTGCCAGCAGCTTACTGGCTAGTAGCAATGAGCAGTTCTTC	CASSLLASSNEQFF
.	TRBV12-3/TRBV12-4	.	TRBJ2-2	TGTGCCACCAGCCATAGGGATGTGAGGACCGGGGAGCTGTTTTTT	CATSHRDVRTGELFF
.	TRBV18	.	TRBJ2-5	TGTGCCAGCTCACCACCCCTACCTAGGGAGACCCAGTACTTC	CASSPPLPRETQYF
.	TRBV20-1	few	TRBJ2-6	TGCAGTGCCCCACCTAGAGGCTCTGGGGCCAACGTCCTGACTTTC	CSAPPRGSGANVLTF
.	TRBV7-6	.	TRBJ2-3	TGTGCCAGCAGCTCCCGCCGAGACACAGATACGCAGTATTTT	CASSSRRDTDTQYF
.	TRBV12-5	few	TRBJ1-1	TGTGCTAGTGGTGTCGACGCGATTGAAGCTTTCTTT	CASGVDAIEAFF
TRBD2	TRBV27	.	TRBJ2-7	TGTGCCAGCAGTTTAGGGGGTAGCGGGACCGAGCAGTACTTC	CASSLGGSGTEQYF
TRBD2	TRBV7-8	.	TRBJ2-5	TGTGCCAGCGCCATAGCGGGCCAAGAGACCCAGTACTTC	CASAIAGQETQYF
.	TRBV27	.	TRBJ2-7	TGTGCCAGCACTTCCACTCGGGGACCCTTCTACGAGCAGTACTTC	CASTSTRGPFYEQYF